Listed below are T cell receptor beta chains from one sample, sequenced in a study of Ad26.COV2.S vaccination and SARS-CoV-2 variants. The method was immunoSEQ multiplex PCR; TCRdb's version includes in-frame clones alone and lacks a portion of them. The repertoire holds about 400,000 clones, with about 90% as singletons. The sample was peripheral blood, taken in a trial of Ad26.COV2.S vaccine versus placebo. The receptors here all came from a person between 18 and 60 years old who received the Ad26.COV2.S COVID-19 vaccine or a placebo. CDR3s include the opening cysteine and the closing phenylalanine or tryptophan. The D gene is left open where the match is weak. Expanded clones are given a class, and other clones once, few, many or no size at all.

j_call d_call clone_size v_call cdr3_nt cdr3_aa
TRBJ1-6 . . TRBV5-5 TGTGCCAGCAGCTTGATTCTTGGAGGGGGTAAATCACCCCTCCACTTT CASSLILGGGKSPLHF
TRBJ1-2 . . TRBV7-9 TGTGCCAGCAGCTTAACCCCCCCCAGGGGAAAGGATGGCTACACCTTC CASSLTPPRGKDGYTF
TRBJ2-5 . . TRBV10-3 TGTGCCATCAGTGACATAGGGGCCCAAGAGACCCAGTACTTC CAISDIGAQETQYF
TRBJ1-5 TRBD1 . TRBV4-1 TGCGCCAGCAGCCAAGAAGGGCAGGGGGTACAGCCCCAGCATTTT CASSQEGQGVQPQHF
TRBJ1-1 . . TRBV6-5 TGTGCCAGCAGTTACTCCTGGGCCCTCACTGAAGCTTTCTTT CASSYSWALTEAFF
TRBJ2-7 . few TRBV6-1 TGTGCCAGCAGTGAAGATGGAGGGGGACCCTACGAGCAGTACTTC CASSEDGGGPYEQYF
TRBJ1-1 . . TRBV3-1/TRBV3-2 TGTGCCAGCAGCCAAGATCAGGTAGAAGCTTTCTTT CASSQDQVEAFF
TRBJ1-5 . once TRBV24-1 TGTGCCACCAGTGAATCGGGGCCCTATAGCAATCAGCCCCAGCATTTT CATSESGPYSNQPQHF
TRBJ2-3 TRBD2 . TRBV29-1 TGCAGCGACTCTAGCGGGGCCACAGATACGCAGTATTTT CSDSSGATDTQYF
TRBJ2-6 . . TRBV28 TGTGCCAGCAGTTTACCCGGCTCTGGGGCCAACGTCCTGACTTTC CASSLPGSGANVLTF
TRBJ2-3 . . TRBV9 TGTGCCAGCACTAGGCCTGGCACAGATACGCAGTATTTT CASTRPGTDTQYF
TRBJ2-3 . . TRBV12-3/TRBV12-4 TGTGCCAGCAGTCTCACAGATACGCAGTATTTT CASSLTDTQYF
TRBJ1-6 . . TRBV2 TGTGCCAGCCACCTGCGGGGGGCTAATTCACCCCTCCACTTT CASHLRGANSPLHF
TRBJ2-5 TRBD2 . TRBV18 TGTGCCAGCTCAGCGACCGGACTAGCGGGGGGACTTCAGTACTTC CASSATGLAGGLQYF
TRBJ2-5 . . TRBV15 TGTGCCACCAGCAGAGATCACGGCAGAGAAGAGACCCAGTACTTC CATSRDHGREETQYF
TRBJ1-2 . . TRBV10-3 TGTGCCATCCGGGACGAAGCTCTCACCACCTTC CAIRDEALTTF
TRBJ2-2 . once TRBV3-1/TRBV3-2 TGTGCCAGCAGCCCTGGACAAGCCTCCTCGGTCCGGGAGCTGTTTTTT CASSPGQASSVRELFF
TRBJ1-1 TRBD1 once TRBV19 TGTGCCAGTAGTATGGGGACAGGGGGCGCGGACACTGAAGCTTTCTTT CASSMGTGGADTEAFF
TRBJ2-7 . . TRBV15 TGTGCCACCAGCAGGGGGGTTAACTACGAGCAGTACTTC CATSRGVNYEQYF
TRBJ2-5 TRBD2 . TRBV6-5 TGTGCCAGCAGTTCCACTAGCGGGGGCCTTCAAGAGACCCAGTACTTC CASSSTSGGLQETQYF
TRBJ2-3 . . TRBV4-3 TGCGCCAGCAGCCCCGGTGGGATCAGGCAGTATTTT CASSPGGIRQYF
TRBJ1-4 . . TRBV30 TGTGCCTGGAGTGTACCAGGAATTAATGAAAAACTGTTTTTT CAWSVPGINEKLFF
TRBJ2-5 . once TRBV28 TGTGCCAGCAGCGGACGGTACCAAGAGACCCAGTACTTC CASSGRYQETQYF
TRBJ2-2 . few TRBV5-1 TGCGCCAGCAGCCCGGCTAATGATCGGGAGCTGTTTTTT CASSPANDRELFF
TRBJ1-1 TRBD1 few TRBV28 TGTGCCAGCAGCCCTACCGGGACAGGGAACACTGAAGCTTTCTTT CASSPTGTGNTEAFF
TRBJ2-3 . . TRBV15 TGTGCCACCAGCAGATTTACAGGGAACCTTTCCAGCACAGATACGCAGTATTTT CATSRFTGNLSSTDTQYF
TRBJ2-5 . . TRBV6-5 TGTGCCAGCAGTTACTCGCCCCGGGGGAAGCAAGAGACCCAGTACTTC CASSYSPRGKQETQYF
TRBJ1-2 . . TRBV7-9 TGTGCCAGCAGCGTTCCGGGACATCGACTTTCCGGCTACACCTTC CASSVPGHRLSGYTF
TRBJ2-2 . few TRBV7-9 TGTGCCAGCAGCTTAGCGGGGAACACCGGGGAGCTGTTTTTT CASSLAGNTGELFF
TRBJ2-5 . . TRBV15 TGTGCCACCAGCAGAGATCTGGAGCAAGAGACCCAGTACTTC CATSRDLEQETQYF
TRBJ1-6 . . TRBV5-1 TGCGCCAGCAGCTTGGGAGGGGCAAGGTCACCCCTCCACTTT CASSLGGARSPLHF
TRBJ1-5 . . TRBV7-2 TGTGCCAGCAGCTTAGCTTACAGGGTCGGAAGCAATCAGCCCCAGCATTTT CASSLAYRVGSNQPQHF
TRBJ1-5 TRBD1 . TRBV6-5 TGTGCCAGCAGCCGGACAGGGTTATGGCCCCAGCATTTT CASSRTGLWPQHF
TRBJ2-3 TRBD2 . TRBV6-2/TRBV6-3 TGTGCCAGCAGTTACGGACTAGCAGCAGATACGCAGTATTTT CASSYGLAADTQYF
TRBJ2-1 . . TRBV10-3 TGTGCCATCAGTGACCGTGGGAATGAGCAGTTCTTC CAISDRGNEQFF
TRBJ2-7 TRBD1 . TRBV7-9 TGTGCCAGCAGTGGAGGCGCAGGGGGAAGTTTCTACGAGCAGTACTTC CASSGGAGGSFYEQYF
TRBJ1-2 . . TRBV29-1 TGCAGCGTTGAAGATGCAGCATCGATGATTGGCTACACCTTC CSVEDAASMIGYTF
TRBJ1-6 . many TRBV7-2 TGTGCCAGCAGCTTAGGGACACCACCCCTCCACTTT CASSLGTPPLHF
TRBJ2-5 . . TRBV7-9 TGTGCCAGCAGCCAAATTAGTCAGTTGCCGGAGACCCAGTACTTC CASSQISQLPETQYF
TRBJ1-6 TRBD1 . TRBV7-2 TGTGCCAGCAGCCCCGCCCCGACAGGGGGGTATAATTCACCCCTCCACTTT CASSPAPTGGYNSPLHF
TRBJ1-6 . . TRBV6-5 TGTGCCGGACGGGTTGGGGGGCATGGTTCACCCCTCCACTTT CAGRVGGHGSPLHF
TRBJ1-2 . . TRBV9 TGTGCCTCCCTAGGGGGGGGCCGATCCCATAACTATGGCTACACCTTC CASLGGGRSHNYGYTF
TRBJ2-5 TRBD2 . TRBV6-2/TRBV6-3 TGTGCCAGCAGTTACGGGGGACTAGCGGGGGTCCAAGAGACCCAGTACTTC CASSYGGLAGVQETQYF
TRBJ2-5 . . TRBV27 TGTGCCAGCAGTTTAGGAGGGACAGTGGAGACCCAGTACTTC CASSLGGTVETQYF
TRBJ1-5 . . TRBV5-8 TGTGCCAGCAGCTCTAATCAGCCCCAGCATTTT CASSSNQPQHF
TRBJ2-2 . . TRBV14 TGTGCCAGCAGTGCCAGGGTTGGGAACGGGGAGCTGTTTTTT CASSARVGNGELFF
TRBJ2-2 . . TRBV5-1 TGCGCCAGCAGCTTGGTGGTCAGCGACTCGAACACCGGGGAGCTGTTTTTT CASSLVVSDSNTGELFF
TRBJ2-7 TRBD2 once TRBV11-2 TGTGCCAGCAGCCTCACGAGCGGGAGCTCCTACGAGCAGTACTTC CASSLTSGSSYEQYF
TRBJ2-3 TRBD2 few TRBV10-1 TGCGCCAGCAGCCCTCTAGCGGGGGGGCAAGATACGCAGTATTTT CASSPLAGGQDTQYF
TRBJ2-1 . . TRBV11-3 TGTGCCAGCAGCTTTAGCGGATCCTACAATGAGCAGTTCTTC CASSFSGSYNEQFF
TRBJ2-5 TRBD2 once TRBV7-9 TGTGCCAGCAGGAGGACTAGCGGGGGACGTACGTCCGGGGAGACCCAGTACTTC CASRRTSGGRTSGETQYF
TRBJ2-4 . once TRBV5-8 TGTGCCAGCAGCTTGGCCAACGATCAGTACTTC CASSLANDQYF
TRBJ2-7 TRBD1 . TRBV6-1 TGTGCCAGCAGTGAAACTGGGACAGGATCTTACGAGCAGTACTTC CASSETGTGSYEQYF
TRBJ2-5 . . TRBV4-3 TGCGCCAGCAGCCAAGATCCACCGGGTAGGGGAGAGACCCAGTACTTC CASSQDPPGRGETQYF
TRBJ2-1 TRBD1 . TRBV9 TGTGCCAGCAGCGCGACAGGGGGCGAGGAGCAGTTCTTC CASSATGGEEQFF